A single sample gave rise to the 23 T cell receptor beta chains below, sequenced in a study of cytomegalovirus exposure and HLA in healthy donors. A multiplex PCR was run with 60 Vbeta primers and 13 Jbeta primers. Assay used: immunoSEQ multiplex PCR; TCRdb lists only in-frame clones, some missing. The table shows approximately 70,000 clones, with about 78% occurring only once. Input material: PBMCs. These receptors originate from a woman in her 40s in good health and CMV-seropositive.

The gene calls are TRBV5-4 and TRBJ1-2, with 7 bases lining up with TRBD1. The CDR3 spans 14 residues. Germline loops: CDR1 SGHNT, CDR2 YYREEE (reference sequence). J gave up 4 bases and V 2 bases, and 5 bases lay outside the gene matches. CDR3 loop: CASSFRGIGYGYTF. As DNA, the CDR3 is TGTGCCAGCAGCTTCAGGGGGATCGGCTATGGCTACACCTTC. The full variable domain, rest sourced from reference TRBV5-4 and TRBJ1-2, is ETGVTQSPTHLIKTRGQQVTLRCSSQSGHNTVSWYQQALGQGPQFIFQYYREEENGRGNFPPRFSGLQFPNYSSELNVNALELDDSALYLCASSFRGIGYGYTFGSGTRLTVV.

The gene calls are TRBV2 and TRBJ1-3; TRBD1 aligns across 10 bases. Germline V gene lookup returns CDR1 SNHLY and CDR2 FYNNEI. CDR3 length equals 15 residues. V shed 3 bases and J 6 bases; nucleotides not matched to a gene: 5. The CDR3 sequence is CASSERQGAENTIYF. The DNA of the CDR3 is TGTGCCAGCAGTGAGCGACAGGGGGCTGAAAACACCATATATTTT.

This clone is classed as medium-sized. The CDR3 DNA sequence: TGCGCCAGCAGCTTGATCGGGGTCGACGGAAACACCATATATTTT. It codes for CASSLIGVDGNTIYF. The rearrangement links TRBV5-1 to TRBJ1-3; D unclear. The V and J ends lost 1 base and 4 bases respectively, with 12 bases between them. The CDR3 loop spans 15 amino acids. Germline V gene sequence: CDR1 SGHRS, CDR2 YFSETQ.

This chain uses TRBV7-5 with TRBJ2-3; the table's D gene call, TRBD1, was not cross checked with the DNA. TRBV7-5 is termed a pseudogene. The CDR3 extends over 15 amino acids. This chain's CDR3 is CARSVSRTGTDTQYF. CDR3 in DNA: TGTGCCAGAAGCGTCTCCAGGACAGGAACAGATACGCAGTATTTT.

The J gene is TRBJ2-1, the V gene TRBV11-3, with 7 bases matching TRBD2. V was pared by 5 bases and J by 9 bases, with 7 bases of the junction left unmatched. Looked up from germline, CDR1 is SGHNT and CDR2 is YENEEA. The length of the CDR3 is 13 residues. CDR3 sequence: CASSPSGGFEQFF. The CDR3 DNA follows: TGTGCCAGCAGCCCGTCCGGGGGGTTTGAGCAGTTCTTC.

The sample holds one count of this clone. The gene calls are TRBV6-4 and TRBJ2-1; perhaps TRBD2 as D (5 bases). V gave up 2 bases and J gave up 7 bases, with 6 bases separating them. There are 12 residues in the CDR3. Per germline, CDR1 MRHNA and CDR2 SNTAGT. CDR3 amino acids: CASSDAGNEQFF. In nucleotides, the CDR3 is TGTGCCAGCAGTGACGCGGGTAATGAGCAGTTCTTC.

The chain recombines TRBV29-1 with TRBJ2-2, with a tentative D call TRBD1 (6 bases). Trimming shortened V by 5 bases and J by 6 bases, and 13 bases separated the two germline ends. The CDR3 sequence is 13 residues long. The germline V gene has CDR1 SQVTM and CDR2 ANQGSEA. The CDR3 region is CSVRRSGAGELFF. The CDR3 DNA follows: TGCAGCGTTCGGCGTTCAGGGGCCGGGGAGCTGTTTTTT.

V gene TRBV10-3 combines with J gene TRBJ1-4, with unresolved D. V was cut by 3 bases and J by 10 bases, with 9 bases left in between. Germline V gene data show CDR1 as ENHRY and CDR2 as SYGVKD. The length of the CDR3 is 12 residues. This chain's CDR3 is CAISDPRGKLFF. Here the CDR3 DNA reads TGTGCCATCAGTGACCCCCGAGGAAAACTGTTTTTT.

The V gene is TRBV5-5, the J gene TRBJ2-7, with 10 nucleotides matching TRBD1. Germline loops: CDR1 SGHKS, CDR2 YYEKEE (reference sequence). This CDR3 comprises 15 residues. J lost 2 bases, V lost 0 bases, and 2 bases had no gene match. The CDR3 loop is CASSLGTGGAYEQYF. The CDR3 bases are TGTGCCAGCAGCTTGGGGACAGGGGGAGCCTACGAGCAGTACTTC.

The rearrangement joins TRBV25-1 to TRBJ2-3; 11 nucleotides match TRBD2. J was trimmed by 7 bases and V by 4 bases; bases with no gene match: 10. The CDR3 is 16 amino acids. Germline V gives CDR1 MGHDK, CDR2 SYGVNS. CDR3 sequence (DNA): TGTGCCAGCAGTGCCCCCGGTGGGACTAGCGGACATACGCAGTATTTT. This encodes CASSAPGGTSGHTQYF.

The chain's CDR3 is CASSINTRIDPAAFF. For the CDR3, the DNA is TGTGCCAGTAGTATTAATACGAGGATCGACCCTGCAGCTTTCTTT. The rearrangement uses TRBV19 and TRBJ1-1, with unresolved D. Germline-derived CDR1 and CDR2 are LNHDA and SQIVND (reference sequence). Trimming removed 3 bases from V and 10 bases from J, with 21 bases in between. The CDR3 totals 15 residues. Full variable domain (remainder filled in from reference TRBV19 and TRBJ1-1): DGGITQSPKYLFRKEGQNVTLSCEQNLNHDAMYWYRQDPGQGLRLIYYSQIVNDFQKGDIAEGYSVSREKKESFPLTVTSAQKNPTAFYLCASSINTRIDPAAFFGQGTRLTVV.

The CDR3 here is CASSLHAPQSTGGYGYTF. As DNA, the CDR3 is TGTGCCAGCAGTTTACACGCTCCCCAATCGACAGGGGGTTATGGCTACACCTTC. The V gene is TRBV28, the J gene TRBJ1-2, with 9 bases lining up with TRBD1. Germline V gene lookup returns CDR1 MDHEN and CDR2 SYDVKM. The CDR3 spans 18 residues. V lost 2 bases and J lost 5; bases outside the gene matches: 15.

The rearrangement uses TRBV19 and TRBJ2-1, with D perhaps TRBD2 (6 bases). This CDR3 contains 16 residues. Between the trimmed V and J ends, which lost 2 bases and 7 bases, there was a span of 18 bases. CDR1 is LNHDA, CDR2 SQIVND, per germline (reference sequence). CDR3 loop: CASSITPRGGSNEQFF. In nucleotides, the CDR3 is TGTGCCAGTAGTATAACCCCGCGAGGAGGGTCGAATGAGCAGTTCTTC. The full variable domain, in which reference TRBV19 and TRBJ2-1 provide the parts outside the CDR3, is DGGITQSPKYLFRKEGQNVTLSCEQNLNHDAMYWYRQDPGQGLRLIYYSQIVNDFQKGDIAEGYSVSREKKESFPLTVTSAQKNPTAFYLCASSITPRGGSNEQFFGPGTRLTVL.

The chain recombines TRBV5-1 with TRBJ1-1; D remains ambiguous. The CDR3 extends over 14 amino acids. CDR1 and CDR2 (germline): SGHRS, YFSETQ. V lost 0 bases, J lost 4 bases, and 10 bases lay in between. CDR3 protein: CASSLELGTTEAFF. CDR3 sequence (DNA): TGCGCCAGCAGCTTGGAGCTGGGCACCACTGAAGCTTTCTTT.

The rearrangement links TRBV5-1 to TRBJ2-1; 7 bases are a match to TRBD1. The CDR3 is made up of 14 amino acids. Germline V gives CDR1 SGHRS, CDR2 YFSETQ. Losses at the gene ends were 2 bases for V and 5 bases for J; bases not matched to a gene: 4. The CDR3 DNA is TGCGCCAGCAGCTTACAGACAGGGAACAATGAGCAGTTCTTC. The encoded protein is CASSLQTGNNEQFF.

The gene calls are TRBV25-1 and TRBJ2-7; 7 bases line up with TRBD1. The CDR3 is made up of 12 amino acids. Losses at the gene ends were 8 bases for V and 5 bases for J; bases not matched to a gene: 6. CDR1 and CDR2 from the germline V gene are MGHDK and SYGVNS. Here the CDR3 reads CASRTTGNEQYF. In DNA form, the CDR3 reads TGTGCCAGCCGAACGACAGGGAACGAGCAGTACTTC.

The chain carries TRBV9 and TRBJ2-5; possibly TRBD2 for D (7 bases). Trimming shortened V by 2 bases and J by 3 bases, and 17 bases separated the two germline ends. This CDR3 has 16 residues. Germline-derived CDR1 and CDR2 are SGDLS and YYNGEE. The CDR3 is CASSVLGGATEETQYF. In nucleotides, the CDR3 is TGTGCCAGCAGCGTCCTGGGGGGGGCGACAGAAGAGACCCAGTACTTC.

This sequence joins TRBV6-5 and TRBJ2-7; 11 bases are shared with TRBD2. The CDR3 loop spans 15 amino acids. V shed 6 bases, J shed 0 bases, and the junction held 4 bases outside the gene matches. CDR1 is MNHEY, CDR2 SVGAGI, per germline. This chain's CDR3 is CASSRTSGGSYEQYF. CDR3 nucleotides: TGTGCCAGCAGCCGTACTAGCGGGGGCTCCTACGAGCAGTACTTC.

This clone was recorded a few times. The rearrangement joins TRBV5-6 to TRBJ2-7, with D perhaps matching TRBD1 (5 bases). The CDR3 is 13 amino acids. From germline, CDR1 is SGHDT and CDR2 YYEEEE. The ends were cut back, 0 bases at V and 3 bases at J, with 7 bases in the middle. The CDR3 DNA sequence: TGTGCCAGCAGCTTGGCAGGGTTCTACGAGCAGTACTTC. Translated, it gives CASSLAGFYEQYF.

This chain links TRBV7-2 with TRBJ2-5, with 15 bases fitting TRBD2. The CDR3 has 17 residues. Germline assignment: CDR1 SGHTA and CDR2 FQGNSA. J lost 2 bases, V lost 5 bases, and 6 bases had no gene match. The CDR3 reads CASSRGGTSGGQETQYF. As DNA, the CDR3 is TGTGCCAGCAGCCGCGGCGGGACTAGCGGGGGGCAAGAGACCCAGTACTTC.

The chain recombines TRBV21-1 with TRBJ2-1; TRBD2 is the table's D call and was not checked against the DNA. TRBV21-1 constitutes a pseudogene. The CDR3 is made up of 17 amino acids. This CDR3 is CASSKASGGLTYNEQFF. Here the CDR3 DNA reads TGTGCCAGCAGCAAGGCTAGCGGGGGTTTGACCTACAATGAGCAGTTCTTC.

This sequence joins TRBV2 and TRBJ1-2; D gene ambiguous. Germline-derived CDR1 and CDR2 are SNHLY and FYNNEI. The ends were cut back, 0 bases at V and 4 bases at J, with 9 bases in the middle. This CDR3 has 14 amino acids. The CDR3 sequence is CASSEALQVYGYTF. Written as DNA, the CDR3 is TGTGCCAGCAGTGAAGCGCTTCAGGTCTATGGCTACACCTTC.

The rearrangement links TRBV25-1 to TRBJ1-5; D call uncertain. Germline V CDR1 and CDR2: MGHDK, SYGVNS. This CDR3 has 14 residues. Deletions cut 3 bases from V and 7 bases from J, with 13 bases between. CDR3 coding DNA: TGTGCCAGCAGTGACCCGGGAACTCACCAGCCCCAGCATTTT. Its translation is CASSDPGTHQPQHF.